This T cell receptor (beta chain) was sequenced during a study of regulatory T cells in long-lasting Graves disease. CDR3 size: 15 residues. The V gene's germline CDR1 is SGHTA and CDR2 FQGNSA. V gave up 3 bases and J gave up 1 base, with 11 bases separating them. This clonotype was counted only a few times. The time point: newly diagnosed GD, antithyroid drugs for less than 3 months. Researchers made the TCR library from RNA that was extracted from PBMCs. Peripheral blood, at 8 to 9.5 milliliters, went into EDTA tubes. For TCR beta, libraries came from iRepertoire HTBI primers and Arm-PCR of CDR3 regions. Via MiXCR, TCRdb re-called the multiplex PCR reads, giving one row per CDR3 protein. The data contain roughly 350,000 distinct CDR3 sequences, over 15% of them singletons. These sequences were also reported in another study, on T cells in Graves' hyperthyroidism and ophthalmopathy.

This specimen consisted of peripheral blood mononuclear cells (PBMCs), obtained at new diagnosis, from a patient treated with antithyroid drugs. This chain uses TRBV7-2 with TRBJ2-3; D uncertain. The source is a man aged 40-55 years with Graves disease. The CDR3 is CASSFAAQGTDTQYF. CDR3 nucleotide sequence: TGTGCCAGCAGCTTCGCAGCACAAGGCACAGATACGCAGTATTTT. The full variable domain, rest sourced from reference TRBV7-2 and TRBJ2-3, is GAGVSQSPSNKVTEKGKDVELRCDPISGHTALYWYRQSLGQGLEFLIYFQGNSAPDKSGLPSDRFSAERTGGSVSTLTIQRTQQEDSAVYLCASSFAAQGTDTQYFGPGTRLTVL.